These 18 T cell receptor beta chains were all obtained from the same sample, sequenced in a study of T cell repertoires in cytomegalovirus infection. These receptors have no known antigen. TCRdb re-called the reads with MiXCR, one entry per CDR3 protein. Of 45,000 to 55,000 distinct CDR3 sequences in the sample, nearly 20% are singletons; the top ten hold approximately 55%. This sample comprised CD8+ T cells from cultured PBMCs, obtained from culture after CMV antigen stimulation. The origin of the receptors is a human donor in good health (CMV status not recorded). Some clones in this sample may be carry-over from other donors' samples.

This clonotype appeared many times. The CDR3 is CASGLIQPGGGGYTF. DNA for the CDR3: TGTGCTAGTGGTTTGATCCAACCCGGGGGCGGTGGCTACACCTTC. The genes are TRBV12-5 and TRBJ1-2; perhaps TRBD1 as D (6 bases). CDR1 is LGHNT and CDR2 is FRNRAP in the germline V gene. Trimming left V 2 bases short and J 7 bases short, with 17 bases between. The CDR3 totals 15 residues. Filled out from reference TRBV12-5 and TRBJ1-2, the complete variable domain reads DARVTQTPRHKVTEMGQEVTMRCQPILGHNTVFWYRQTMMQGLELLAYFRNRAPLDDSGMPKDRFSAEMPDATLATLKIQPSEPRDSAVYFCASGLIQPGGGGYTFGSGTRLTVV.

The J gene is TRBJ2-7, the V gene TRBV11-2; 11 nucleotides align to TRBD2. The germline gives CDR1 SGHAT, CDR2 FQNNGV. J lost 4 bases, V lost 5 bases, and 10 bases had no gene match. This CDR3 is built from 16 residues. The CDR3 protein is CASSPITSGSRYEQYF. The CDR3 nucleotides read TGTGCCAGCAGCCCAATCACTAGCGGGAGCAGGTACGAGCAGTACTTC. The variable domain in full, completed from reference TRBV11-2 and TRBJ2-7, reads EAGVAQSPRYKIIEKRQSVAFWCNPISGHATLYWYQQILGQGPKLLIQFQNNGVVDDSQLPKDRFSAERLKGVDSTLKIQPAKLEDSAVYLCASSPITSGSRYEQYFGPGTRLTVT.

This clonotype was counted only a few times. CDR3 nucleotides: TGCGCCAGCAGCCAGTCCTTAGGGACCTACGAGCAGTACTTC. Translating gives CASSQSLGTYEQYF. The V and J genes are TRBV4-3 and TRBJ2-7; D uncertain. The CDR3 is made up of 14 amino acids. Germline V CDR1 and CDR2: LGHNA, YSLEER. Between the trimmed V and J ends, which lost 3 bases and 2 bases, there was a span of 11 bases.

This clonotype has just a few counts. A far larger clone lies a single base away; this is likely a read error. This rearrangement joins TRBV7-9 to TRBJ2-1; unclear D gene. CDR1 is SEHNR and CDR2 is FQNEAQ in the germline V gene (reference sequence). This CDR3 comprises 12 residues. Trimming took off 1 base at V and 8 bases at J, with 6 bases between the two ends. Written as DNA, the CDR3 is TGTGCCAGCAGCTTAGTTGGGGATGAGCAGTTCTTC. Translation gives CASSLVGDEQFF.

The chain joins TRBV19 to TRBJ1-5; 7 bases fit TRBD1. CDR3 length equals 17 residues. V gave up 3 bases and J gave up 6 bases; unmatched junction bases: 14. Germline V gene data show CDR1 as LNHDA and CDR2 as SQIVND (reference sequence). CDR3 nucleotide sequence: TGTGCCAGTAGTATTTATCTCGACAGGGATAACGGTCAGCCCCAGCATTTT. This codes for CASSIYLDRDNGQPQHF.

This clonotype was counted at least ten times. V usage is TRBV7-6 and J usage is TRBJ2-2; D is undetermined. Trimming shortened V by 1 base and J by 2 bases, and 8 bases separated the two germline ends. Germline values: CDR1 SGHVS, CDR2 FNYEAQ. The CDR3 spans 15 residues. The CDR3 is CASSLGGDNTGELFF. The CDR3 region has the DNA TGTGCCAGCAGCTTAGGAGGAGACAACACCGGGGAGCTGTTTTTT.

This clonotype was detected many times. This rearrangement joins TRBV5-1 to TRBJ2-3; D may be TRBD2 (6 bases). Germline values: CDR1 SGHRS, CDR2 YFSETQ. The CDR3 totals 13 residues. V was shortened by 6 bases and J by 0 bases, with 8 bases between the two germline ends. CDR3 protein: CASMSGSTDTQYF. CDR3 nucleotides: TGCGCCAGCATGAGCGGGAGCACAGATACGCAGTATTTT.

In its sample, this clonotype was seen many times. The chain carries TRBV7-2 and TRBJ1-5; D perhaps matches TRBD1 (5 bases). V shed 5 bases and J shed 6 bases, with 11 bases lying between them. The CDR3 covers 13 residues. Per germline, CDR1 SGHTA and CDR2 FQGNSA. CDR3 in DNA: TGTGCCAGCAGCCGTGGGGGAAGTCAGCCCCAGCATTTT. Amino acids: CASSRGGSQPQHF.

The sample holds many counts of this clonotype. The chain employs TRBV12-3 or TRBV12-4 and TRBJ2-1, with unresolved D. Trimming removed 2 bases from V and 4 bases from J, with 12 bases in between. This CDR3 spans 15 amino acids. The CDR3 bases are TGTGCCAGCAGTTTATTCCGAAAAATGTACAATGAGCAGTTCTTC. Amino acid sequence: CASSLFRKMYNEQFF.

The V call is TRBV11-2, the J call TRBJ1-1; D possibly corresponds to TRBD1 (5 bases). Trimming cost V 4 bases and J 1 base, with 7 bases left between them. The length of the CDR3 is 13 residues. CDR1 is SGHAT and CDR2 is FQNNGV in the germline V gene. As DNA, the CDR3 is TGTGCCAGCAGCTGGGACCGGAACACTGAAGCTTTCTTT. Its protein is CASSWDRNTEAFF.

This clonotype has only a few counts. This chain joins TRBV3-1 and TRBJ2-7; 8 nucleotides match TRBD2. Germline V gene lookup returns CDR1 LGHDT and CDR2 YNNKEL (reference sequence). The CDR3 totals 17 residues. Germline trimming cut 3 bases from V and 2 bases from J; bases unmatched to any gene: 12. CDR3 coding DNA: TGTGCCAGCAGCCACCACGAAGGAGCGGGGGCACCCTACGAGCAGTACTTC. Amino acid sequence: CASSHHEGAGAPYEQYF.

The V gene is TRBV20-1, the J gene TRBJ2-7; D is undetermined. Deletions cut 5 bases from V and 0 bases from J, with 11 bases between. The CDR3 is 13 amino acids. Germline values: CDR1 DFQATT, CDR2 SNEGSKA (reference sequence). CDR3 residues: CSAETGSSYEQYF. In DNA, the CDR3 is TGCAGTGCTGAGACTGGCAGCTCCTACGAGCAGTACTTC.

The rearrangement links TRBV4-3 to TRBJ2-5, with 10 bases fitting TRBD1. After removal of 4 bases from V and 5 bases from J, the junction contained 7 bases not matched to a gene. The CDR3 spans 15 residues. Germline V gene data show CDR1 as LGHNA and CDR2 as YSLEER. This CDR3 is CASSPTTGGQETQYF. The CDR3 DNA sequence: TGCGCCAGCAGCCCTACGACAGGGGGCCAGGAGACCCAGTACTTC.

The chain recombines TRBV7-3 with TRBJ2-5; possibly TRBD1 for D (6 bases). CDR1 SGHTA and CDR2 FQGTGA come from the germline V gene. The CDR3 is made up of 13 amino acids. Trimming took 5 bases from V and 11 from J, leaving 18 bases between them. As DNA, the CDR3 is TGTGCCAGCAGCCCCTGGGACACCGGACCACAGTACTTC. Its translation is CASSPWDTGPQYF.

This clonotype occurred a few times. This chain uses TRBV19 with TRBJ2-1, with D maybe TRBD2 (7 bases). CDR3 length equals 13 residues. V was pared by 2 bases and J by 12 bases, with 14 bases between. Germline V lookup: CDR1 LNHDA, CDR2 SQIVND (reference sequence). CDR3 amino acids: CASSIRGGLGQFF. The CDR3 region has the DNA TGTGCCAGTAGTATAAGGGGGGGCCTTGGGCAGTTCTTC.

This clonotype was picked up a small number of times. The CDR3: CSVWRDREAFF. CDR3 in DNA: TGCAGCGTTTGGAGGGACAGAGAAGCTTTCTTT. V gene TRBV29-1 combines with J gene TRBJ1-1; TRBD1 matches at 7 bases. The V gene end was trimmed by 5 bases and the J gene end by 8 bases; junction bases not matched to a gene: 5. The CDR3 extends over 11 amino acids. Germline CDR1 and CDR2: SQVTM and ANQGSEA.

This clonotype came up many times. The genes are TRBV7-2 and TRBJ2-3; 11 nucleotides align to TRBD2. CDR3 length: 16 amino acids. Unmatched junction bases numbered 5, after V lost 1 base and J lost 5 bases. CDR1 and CDR2 (germline): SGHTA, FQGNSA. The CDR3 DNA follows: TGTGCCAGCAGCTTAGTTAGCGGGGGGGCCCTAGATACGCAGTATTTT. Its translation is CASSLVSGGALDTQYF. Filled out from reference TRBV7-2 and TRBJ2-3, the complete variable domain reads GAGVSQSPSNKVTEKGKDVELRCDPISGHTALYWYRQSLGQGLEFLIYFQGNSAPDKSGLPSDRFSAERTGGSVSTLTIQRTQQEDSAVYLCASSLVSGGALDTQYFGPGTRLTVL.

In this sample, this clonotype turned up a few times. CDR3 sequence (DNA): TGTGCCAGTAGGGGTGGGTCAGGTAATAGCAATCAGCCCCAGCATTTT. Its translation is CASRGGSGNSNQPQHF. The chain links TRBV19 to TRBJ1-5; no reliable D call. The length of the CDR3 is 16 residues. V was trimmed by 6 bases and J by 0 bases, leaving 15 bases between them. Germline CDR1 LNHDA, CDR2 SQIVND (reference sequence).